This note documents a single T cell receptor beta chain sequence. This record comes from a study of blood T cell repertoires in COVID-19. Profiling relied on immunoSEQ multiplex PCR, and the TCRdb table lists in-frame clones only, not all of them. The sample yields more than 100,000 clones, about 89% seen once. The CDR3 runs 15 residues. The V and J ends lost 6 bases and 1 base, in that order; junction bases with no gene match: 5. Germline CDR1 reads LNHDA; CDR2 reads SQIVND (reference sequence). This clonotype was sampled from a woman aged 55-69 years with acute or convalescent COVID-19. This chain links TRBV19 with TRBJ1-1; TRBD1 aligns across 10 bases. Sequencing used peripheral blood. The CDR3 spells CASRTRQGANTEAFF. CDR3 in DNA: TGTGCCAGTAGGACAAGACAGGGGGCGAACACTGAAGCTTTCTTT.